The entry below gives a single T cell receptor beta chain sequence along with its context. Antigen unknown. The record originates from a study of T cell responses to AZD1222 COVID-19 vaccine. General study points: Two doses of AZD1222 preceded a rise in Spike-specific TCR breadth and depth.

Germline CDR1 reads MNHEY; CDR2 reads SMNVEV (reference sequence). The CDR3 is 16 residues long. V trimming: 5 bases; J trimming: 2 bases; junction bases outside the gene matches: 9. TCRdb's copy holds only in-frame clones and misses some; the assay was immunoSEQ multiplex PCR. The data contain 90,000 or so clones, 89% of them singletons. The sequencing used peripheral blood, collected 28 days after the second AZD1222 dose. The clonotype originates from an adult who received the AZD1222 COVID-19 vaccine. The V and J genes are TRBV27 and TRBJ1-2, with 9 nucleotides matching TRBD1. This chain's CDR3 is CASSKTQGAHNYGYTF. CDR3 coding DNA: TGTGCCAGCAGTAAGACACAGGGGGCCCACAACTATGGCTACACCTTC.